The present T cell receptor (beta chain) was sequenced within a study of T cells in localized non-small cell lung cancer (TCRdb year 2020). Describing the broader study: The study analyzed T cell repertoires of over 200 early-stage NSCLC patients, comparing tumors and uninvolved tumor-adjacent lungs. The cohort was made up of approximately 250 treatment-naive NSCLC patients whose localized lung tumors had been resected. Of the NSCLC patients, approximately 130 were male and approximately 110 were female, and the mean age was about 69 years. Study-wide conclusions, independent of this receptor: A median of approximately 57 of the top 100 tumor clones were detected in paired uninvolved adjacent lung, and 28 of these tumor clones were also found among the top 100 clones of the paired uninvolved adjacent lung. Because of the exploratory design, TCR variables were selected using unadjusted p-values without false-discovery rate correction. Uninvolved tumor-adjacent lung showed the highest T cell clonality, higher than tumor, which suggests more focused antigenic responses in the uninvolved tumor-adjacent lung. Longer overall survival was associated with higher T cell density in blood, whereas shorter survival was associated with higher clonality in adjacent lung. Because multi-region tumor sequencing was not performed, intratumor heterogeneity could not be ruled out.

CDR1 GTSNPN and CDR2 SVGIG were looked up in the germline V gene (reference sequence). The CDR3 numbers 14 residues from cysteine through phenylalanine. Only the CDR3 DNA stays, 42 bases, in frame from base 1. The junction shows trimming of 0 bases on V and 0 bases on J, plus 8 bases between the germline ends. About this clone itself: The clone's antigen remains unknown. No per-base quality is available; no much larger clone lies one base away.

TCR beta CDR3 regions were sequenced from DNA using the immunoSEQ Assay. In the authors' own workflow: To compute T cell density, TCR beta template counts were normalized to usable DNA, which was estimated by amplifying housekeeping genes. The preseqR package was used to estimate richness by extrapolating to 400,000 templates for PBMC samples and to 120,000 templates for tissue samples. Clonality was defined by subtracting Pielou's evenness from one. To identify tissue-enriched TCRs, differential abundance testing was run on productive amino-acid clonotypes with a minimum total count of 5 and an alpha of 0.1. Repertoire overlap between compartments was quantified with the Jaccard Index and Morisita Overlap Index. GLIPH grouped TCR beta CDR3s together with public tetramer-defined viral CDR3s, and a viral motif had to include at least three viral sequences and also show V-gene enrichment. Drawn from immuneACCESS, this table holds only the in-frame rearrangements with V and J called that TCRdb kept. Clones are partly lost; checked studies trace under half to an unresolved V gene and leave the rest unexplained. D and trimming were read from the DNA, whereas the V and J calls and clone size are those reported in that table. The sample table shows about 13,000 clones, and roughly 30% are seen once. The ten biggest clones cover 7.2% of the sample.

At diagnosis, peripheral blood, uninvolved tumor-adjacent lung and tumor were collected and stored as a combination of fresh-frozen and FFPE material. The chain is made from TRBV30 and TRBJ1-2; the D segment could be TRBD1, given 5 matching bases. This clonotype originated in an older female donor with stage I lung adenocarcinoma. Sequenced material: lung tumor tissue, taken before any cancer treatment. The base sequence is TGTGCCTGGAGTGTCGACAGAGCTAACTATGGCTACACCTTC. It encodes CAWSVDRANYGYTF.